Presented here are 18 T cell receptor beta chains from one specimen sequenced in a study of type 1 and type 2 diabetes patients. Genomic DNA was the PCR template. Amplification of the beta chain CDR3 used 30 forward and 13 reverse multiplex primers. One entry per CDR3 protein results from TCRdb running MiXCR on the multiplex PCR reads. The data show 280,000 or so distinct CDR3 sequences, with approximately 45% seen just once and approximately 13% held by the top ten. The sample taken for sequencing was peripheral blood mononuclear cells (PBMCs). The receptors were gathered from a man aged 18-30 years with type 2 diabetes.

As to this clonotype: It may be a read error: a sequence one base away is much more abundant. The rearrangement links TRBV10-3 to TRBJ2-5; D is perhaps TRBD2 (5 bases). TRBJ2-1 matches the DNA end more closely, so the J call is doubtful. Per the germline V gene, CDR1 is ENHRY and CDR2 is SYGVKD. The CDR3 is 11 amino acids. CDR3 sequence: CATSVGNEQFF. The CDR3, as DNA: TGTGCCACCAGTGTCGGGAACGAGCAGTTCTTC.

This clonotype showed up many times. The rearrangement uses TRBV7-8 and TRBJ2-1; D ambiguous. V gave up 6 bases and J gave up 5 bases, with 5 bases separating them. CDR3 length: 11 residues. In germline, CDR1 is SGHVS, CDR2 FQNEAQ. The CDR3 bases are TGTGCCAGCAGTCCAGACAATGAGCAGTTCTTC. Amino acid sequence: CASSPDNEQFF.

V and J are TRBV30 and TRBJ2-3; D is uncertain. Per germline, CDR1 GTSNPN and CDR2 SVGIG (reference sequence). The CDR3 spans 10 residues. Trimming removed 3 bases from V and 5 bases from J, with 3 bases in between. Written as DNA, the CDR3 is TGTGCCTGGAGGGGAGATACGCAGTATTTT. Its protein product is CAWRGDTQYF. Full variable domain (outside the CDR3, taken from reference TRBV30 and TRBJ2-3): SQTIHQWPATLVQPVGSPLSLECTVEGTSNPNLYWYRQAAGRGLQLLFYSVGIGQISSEVPQNLSASRPQDRQFILSSKKLLLSDSGFYLCAWRGDTQYFGPGTRLTVL.

The chain recombines TRBV12-3 or TRBV12-4 with TRBJ2-3; tentatively, D is TRBD2 (6 bases). The CDR3 consists of 17 residues. The V end was cut by 2 bases, the J end by 0 bases, with 15 bases between. The CDR3 region is CASSLKPREFSTDTQYF. The CDR3 DNA is TGTGCCAGCAGTTTAAAACCCCGGGAGTTCAGCACAGATACGCAGTATTTT.

The chain joins TRBV20-1 to TRBJ1-2; D is unclear. Looked up from germline, CDR1 is DFQATT and CDR2 is SNEGSKA (reference sequence). V was clipped by 6 bases and J by 4 bases, with 9 bases between them. The CDR3 contains 11 residues. CDR3 bases: TGCAGTGCCCCGACGGTCTATGGCTACACCTTC. This encodes CSAPTVYGYTF.

This clonotype has at least ten counts. The chain has TRBV2 and TRBJ2-2; tentative D call: TRBD1 (5 bases). The germline gives CDR1 SNHLY, CDR2 FYNNEI. The V gene lost 2 bases and the J gene lost 7 bases, with 8 bases spanning the gap. The CDR3 loop spans 13 amino acids. CDR3 bases: TGTGCCAGCAGTGAAAAGGGGCGCGGGGAGCTGTTTTTT. This sequence encodes CASSEKGRGELFF.

The CDR3 loop reads CASGDRLNTDTQYF. In DNA, the CDR3 is TGTGCCAGCGGGGACAGGCTAAACACAGATACGCAGTATTTT. The rearrangement uses TRBV27 and TRBJ2-3; 8 nucleotides line up with TRBD1. The junction had 6 bases not matched to a gene; V was cut back by 8 bases and J by 2 bases. The CDR3 extends over 14 amino acids. Germline CDR1 and CDR2: MNHEY and SMNVEV (reference sequence).

V usage is TRBV13 and J usage is TRBJ2-7; D is perhaps TRBD1 (7 bases). The CDR3 loop spans 19 amino acids. The V gene lost 5 bases and the J gene lost 3 bases, with 29 bases spanning the gap. Germline-derived CDR1 and CDR2 are PRHDT and FYEKMQ (reference sequence). The CDR3 nucleotides are TGTGCCAGCAGCACTAGACGGTCGGGCAGGGGGGTTGGGATCTACGAGCAGTACTTC. It translates to CASSTRRSGRGVGIYEQYF.

The rearrangement links TRBV29-1 to TRBJ2-5, with D perhaps matching TRBD1 or TRBD2 (6 bases each). CDR1 and CDR2 (germline): SQVTM, ANQGSEA. The CDR3 extends over 14 amino acids. V gave up 3 bases and J gave up 4 bases, with 15 bases separating them. CDR3 in DNA: TGCAGCGTTGACAGGGGTGGGAGGCGAGAGACCCAGTACTTC. Its protein product is CSVDRGGRRETQYF.

CDR3 in amino acids: CASSLRLAGATDTQYF. The DNA of the CDR3 is TGTGCCAGCAGCTTAAGGCTAGCGGGGGCCACAGATACGCAGTATTTT. This sequence joins TRBV7-8 and TRBJ2-3; 10 bases agree with TRBD2. CDR1 and CDR2 from the germline V gene are SGHVS and FQNEAQ. CDR3 length equals 16 residues. V was pared by 2 bases and J by 2 bases, with 4 bases of the junction left unmatched.

The gene calls are TRBV28 and TRBJ1-4; D might be TRBD1 (5 bases). Germline V gives CDR1 MDHEN, CDR2 SYDVKM. The CDR3 is 13 residues long. Trimming shortened V by 8 bases and J by 5 bases, and 12 bases separated the two germline ends. DNA of the CDR3: TGTGCCAGCTTGTCGGGGGGGAATGAAAAACTGTTTTTT. Its translation is CASLSGGNEKLFF.

In regard to this clonotype: At one of its ends the junction is not consistent with the germline gene, which may arise from a read error. This chain uses TRBV7-3 with TRBJ1-2; D gene ambiguous. The germline V gene encodes CDR1 SGHTA and CDR2 FQGTGA. There are 14 residues in the CDR3. The CDR3 DNA reads TGCGCCAGCAGCCATATACAGACTAACTATGGCTACACCTTC. Translation: CASSHIQTNYGYTF.

V and J are TRBV20-1 and TRBJ1-2; unclear D gene. This CDR3 is 14 amino acids long. Trimming removed 6 bases from V and 0 bases from J, with 14 bases in between. Germline values: CDR1 DFQATT, CDR2 SNEGSKA (reference sequence). The chain's CDR3 is CSADQPTSNYGYTF. As DNA, the CDR3 is TGCAGTGCGGACCAGCCGACATCTAACTATGGCTACACCTTC.

The genes are TRBV7-3 and TRBJ1-1, with D possibly being TRBD1 (5 bases). Trimming removed 7 bases from V and 0 bases from J, with 12 bases in between. Looked up from germline, CDR1 is SGHTA and CDR2 is FQGTGA. The CDR3 is 14 amino acids. The CDR3 DNA sequence: TGTGCCAGCACCGACGGGACCATGAACACTGAAGCTTTCTTT. This codes for CASTDGTMNTEAFF.

The chain carries TRBV20-1 and TRBJ2-5, with D uncertain. With the DNA end fitting TRBJ2-1 better, the J assignment may be wrong. Looked up from germline, CDR1 is DFQATT and CDR2 is SNEGSKA (reference sequence). The CDR3 extends over 15 amino acids. The CDR3 DNA reads as TGCAGTGCTACTCCTCCGGATCACCCATCGAATGAGCAGTTCTTC. Residues: CSATPPDHPSNEQFF.

The rearrangement uses TRBV12-3 or TRBV12-4 and TRBJ2-5; TRBD2 agrees at 7 bases. This CDR3 region has 17 residues. V dropped 5 bases and J dropped 4; count of bases not matched to a gene: 16. The DNA of the CDR3 is TGTGCCAGCAGTGAAACGATGGCGGGAGTTTGGGGAGAGACCCAGTACTTC. It yields the protein CASSETMAGVWGETQYF.

This clonotype was found a few times. The chain couples TRBV28 to TRBJ1-2; D gene uncertain. CDR3 size: 13 residues. Trimming shortened V by 5 bases and J by 6 bases, and 13 bases separated the two germline ends. Per germline, CDR1 MDHEN and CDR2 SYDVKM. CDR3 sequence: CASSGSTPDGYTF. CDR3 nucleotide sequence: TGTGCCAGCAGTGGTTCGACACCCGATGGCTACACCTTC.

This clonotype occurred a few times. This chain joins TRBV15 and TRBJ2-5; 8 bases map to TRBD2. The J call may be wrong; the DNA end is better matched by TRBJ2-1. Per the germline V gene, CDR1 is LNHNV and CDR2 is YYDKDF (reference sequence). The CDR3 loop spans 16 amino acids. The CDR3 loop is CATRGLVAGNDNEQFF. CDR3 in DNA: TGTGCCACCAGAGGTCTAGTAGCGGGGAACGACAATGAGCAGTTCTTC.